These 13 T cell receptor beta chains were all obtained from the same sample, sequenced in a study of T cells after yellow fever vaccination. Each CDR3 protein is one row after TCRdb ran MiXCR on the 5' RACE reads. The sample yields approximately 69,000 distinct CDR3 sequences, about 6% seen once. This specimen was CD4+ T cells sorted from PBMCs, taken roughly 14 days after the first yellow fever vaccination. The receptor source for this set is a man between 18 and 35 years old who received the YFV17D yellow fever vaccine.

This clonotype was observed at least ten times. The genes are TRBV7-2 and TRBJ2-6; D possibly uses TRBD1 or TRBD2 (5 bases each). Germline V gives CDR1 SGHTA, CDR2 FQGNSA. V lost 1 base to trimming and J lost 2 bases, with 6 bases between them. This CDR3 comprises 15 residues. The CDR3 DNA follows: TGTGCCAGCAGCTTAGGAGGGGCTGGGGCCAACGTCCTGACTTTC. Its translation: CASSLGGAGANVLTF.

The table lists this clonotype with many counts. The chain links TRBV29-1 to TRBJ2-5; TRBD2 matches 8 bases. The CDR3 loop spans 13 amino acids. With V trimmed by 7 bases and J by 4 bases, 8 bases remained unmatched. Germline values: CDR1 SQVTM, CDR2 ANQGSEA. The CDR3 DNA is TGCAGCGCCACCCCGGGAGGGGGAGAGACCCAGTACTTC. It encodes CSATPGGGETQYF.

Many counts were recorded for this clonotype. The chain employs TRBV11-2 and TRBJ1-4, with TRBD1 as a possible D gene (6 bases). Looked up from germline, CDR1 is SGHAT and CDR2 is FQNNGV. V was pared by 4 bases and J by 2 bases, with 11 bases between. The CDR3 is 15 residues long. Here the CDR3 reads CASSSTGFTNEKLFF. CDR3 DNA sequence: TGTGCCAGCAGCTCTACAGGGTTTACTAATGAAAAACTGTTTTTT.

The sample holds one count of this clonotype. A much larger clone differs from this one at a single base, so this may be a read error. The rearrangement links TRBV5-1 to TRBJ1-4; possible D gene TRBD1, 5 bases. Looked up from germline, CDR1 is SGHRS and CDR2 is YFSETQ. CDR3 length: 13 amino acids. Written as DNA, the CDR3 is TGCGCCAGCAGCCGGGACGTTAATGAAAAACTGGTTTTT. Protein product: CASSRDVNEKLVF.

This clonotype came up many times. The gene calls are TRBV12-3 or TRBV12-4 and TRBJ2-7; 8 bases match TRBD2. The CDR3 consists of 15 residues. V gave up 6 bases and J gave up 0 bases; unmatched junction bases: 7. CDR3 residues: CASSPSGSHSYEQYV. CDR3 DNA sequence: TGTGCCAGCAGCCCTAGCGGGTCTCACTCCTACGAGCAGTACGTC.

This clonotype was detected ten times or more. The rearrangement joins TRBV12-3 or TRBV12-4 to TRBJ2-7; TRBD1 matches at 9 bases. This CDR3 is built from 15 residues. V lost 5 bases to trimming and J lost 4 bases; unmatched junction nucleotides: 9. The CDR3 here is CASSPGQGSSYEQYF. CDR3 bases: TGTGCCAGCAGTCCCGGACAGGGGTCTAGTTACGAGCAGTACTTC.

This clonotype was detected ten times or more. CDR3 protein: CASSLEFNSPLHF. As DNA, the CDR3 is TGTGCCAGCAGTTTAGAATTCAATTCACCCCTCCACTTT. This chain uses TRBV12-3 or TRBV12-4 with TRBJ1-6; D not certain. Between the trimmed V and J ends, which lost 1 base and 7 bases, there was a span of 5 bases. The CDR3 sequence is 13 residues long.

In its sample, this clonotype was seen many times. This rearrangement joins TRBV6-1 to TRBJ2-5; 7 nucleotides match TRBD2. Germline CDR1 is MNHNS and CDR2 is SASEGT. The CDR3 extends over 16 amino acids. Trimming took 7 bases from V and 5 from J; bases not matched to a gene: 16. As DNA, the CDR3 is TGTGCCAGCAAGTCGGCGGGACTACCCGGAGGTGAGACCCAGTACTTC. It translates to CASKSAGLPGGETQYF.

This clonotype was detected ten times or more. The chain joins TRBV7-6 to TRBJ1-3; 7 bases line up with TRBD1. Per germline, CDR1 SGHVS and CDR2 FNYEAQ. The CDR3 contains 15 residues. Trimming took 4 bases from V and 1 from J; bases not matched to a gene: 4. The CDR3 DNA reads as TGTGCCAGCAGCTCCCGGGGACAGTCTGGAAACACCATATATTTT. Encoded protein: CASSSRGQSGNTIYF.

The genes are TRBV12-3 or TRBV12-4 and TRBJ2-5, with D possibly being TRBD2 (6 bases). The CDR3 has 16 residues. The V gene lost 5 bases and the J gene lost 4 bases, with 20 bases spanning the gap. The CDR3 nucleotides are TGTGCCAGCAGTCACGGGGCGGGACTCAGTAGAGAGACCCAGTACTTC. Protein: CASSHGAGLSRETQYF.

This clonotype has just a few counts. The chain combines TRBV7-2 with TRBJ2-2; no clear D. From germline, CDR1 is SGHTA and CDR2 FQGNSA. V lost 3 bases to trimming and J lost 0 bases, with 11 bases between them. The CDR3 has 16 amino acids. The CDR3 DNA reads TGTGCCAGCAGCTTTTATGTGCACGCGAACACCGGGGAGCTGTTTTTT. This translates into CASSFYVHANTGELFF.

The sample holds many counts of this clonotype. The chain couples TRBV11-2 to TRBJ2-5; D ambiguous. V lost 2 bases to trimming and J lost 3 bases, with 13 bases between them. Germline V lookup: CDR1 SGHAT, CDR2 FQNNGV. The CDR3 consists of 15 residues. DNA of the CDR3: TGTGCCAGCAGCTTAAGTACATCAAGGGAAGAGACCCAGTACTTC. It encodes CASSLSTSREETQYF.

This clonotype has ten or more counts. The CDR3 loop is CAWKPTRTGELFF. CDR3 nucleotides: TGTGCCTGGAAGCCCACGCGGACCGGGGAGCTGTTTTTT. V gene TRBV30 combines with J gene TRBJ2-2; D unresolved. CDR1 and CDR2 from the germline V gene are GTSNPN and SVGIG (reference sequence). V dropped 4 bases and J dropped 5 bases, with 11 bases sitting between them. The CDR3 is made up of 13 amino acids.